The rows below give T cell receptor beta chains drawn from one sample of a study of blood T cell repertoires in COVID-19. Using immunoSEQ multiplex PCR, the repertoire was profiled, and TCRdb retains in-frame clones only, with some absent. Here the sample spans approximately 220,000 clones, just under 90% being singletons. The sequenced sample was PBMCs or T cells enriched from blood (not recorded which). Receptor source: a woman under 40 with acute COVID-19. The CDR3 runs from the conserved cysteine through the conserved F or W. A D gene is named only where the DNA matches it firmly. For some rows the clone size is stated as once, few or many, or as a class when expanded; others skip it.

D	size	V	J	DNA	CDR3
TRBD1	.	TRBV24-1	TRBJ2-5	TGTGCCACCGAGGACAGGATGGGGGAGACCCAGTACTTC	CATEDRMGETQYF
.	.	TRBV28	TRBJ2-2	TGTGCCAGCAGTACCCTGGGACACCAAGCGACGAACACCGGGGAGCTGTTTTTT	CASSTLGHQATNTGELFF
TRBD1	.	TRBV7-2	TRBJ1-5	TGTGCCAGCAGCTTAGCCGGACAGGCATCTGGCAATCAGCCCCAGCATTTT	CASSLAGQASGNQPQHF
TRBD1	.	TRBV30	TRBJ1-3	TGTGCCTGGAGTCAGACAGGGGGTAGGAACACCATATATTTT	CAWSQTGGRNTIYF
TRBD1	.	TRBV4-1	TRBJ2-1	TGCGCCAGCAGCCATCTGGGACAGGGCTTCGACAATGAGCAGTTCTTC	CASSHLGQGFDNEQFF
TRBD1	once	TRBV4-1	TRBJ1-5	TGCGCCAGCAGCCACGACAGGGGATCCAATCAGCCCCAGCATTTT	CASSHDRGSNQPQHF
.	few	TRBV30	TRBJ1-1	TGTGCCTGGGTCCAGGGAAACACTGAAGCTTTCTTT	CAWVQGNTEAFF
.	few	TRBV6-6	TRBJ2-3	TGTGCCAGCAGTTACTCGCAGGCTTTGGATACGCAGTATTTT	CASSYSQALDTQYF
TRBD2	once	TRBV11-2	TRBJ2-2	TGTGCCAGCAGCCTAGGACTAGCGGGGAACACCGGGGAGCTGTTTTTT	CASSLGLAGNTGELFF
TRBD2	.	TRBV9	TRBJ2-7	TGTGCCAGCAGCGTAGATAGCGGGGGGTCTGACGAGCAGTACTTC	CASSVDSGGSDEQYF
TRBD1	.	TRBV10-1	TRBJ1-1	TGCGCCAGCAGTGAGAACCCGGGACAGGGTCCTCTTTGGGCTTTCTTT	CASSENPGQGPLWAFF
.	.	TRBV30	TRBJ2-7	TGTGCCTGGAGTGTCGGACTCCCCTACGAGCAGTACTTC	CAWSVGLPYEQYF
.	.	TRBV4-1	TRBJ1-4	TGCGCCAGCAGCCAAGTCTTAAGGGACGCGGGGAAACTGTTTTTT	CASSQVLRDAGKLFF
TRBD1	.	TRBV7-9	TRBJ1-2	TGTGCCAGCAGCTGGACAGGGGTTGGCTACACCTTC	CASSWTGVGYTF
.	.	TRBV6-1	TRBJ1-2	TGTGCCAGCAGTGAAGCTTGGGAGTGGGGTGGCTACACCTTC	CASSEAWEWGGYTF
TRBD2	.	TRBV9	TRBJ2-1	TGTGCCAGCAGCCCTAGAAGGGCCGGCGGGGGCTCCTACAATGAGCAGTTCTTC	CASSPRRAGGGSYNEQFF
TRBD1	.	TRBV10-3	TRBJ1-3	TGTGCCATCCGACAGGGTTATAGGGGAAACACCATATATTTT	CAIRQGYRGNTIYF
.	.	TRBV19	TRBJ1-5	TGTGCCAGTAGTACCCACGACAGGCAGGATCAGCCCCAGCATTTT	CASSTHDRQDQPQHF
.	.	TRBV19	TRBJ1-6	TGTGCCAGTAGTATAGGGGGGGTACGATCACCCCTCCACTTT	CASSIGGVRSPLHF
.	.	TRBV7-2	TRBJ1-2	TGTGCCAGCAGCTTAGAGCCGGTCCAGCGTGGCTACACCTTC	CASSLEPVQRGYTF
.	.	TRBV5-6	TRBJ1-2	TGTGCCAGCAGCCAGCAGGGGCTTATCCTCTATGGCTACACCTTC	CASSQQGLILYGYTF
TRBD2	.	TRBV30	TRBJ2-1	TGTGCCTGGAGCGACCCTAGCGGGGGGCCAAATGAGCAGTTCTTC	CAWSDPSGGPNEQFF
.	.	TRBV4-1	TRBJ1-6	TGCGCCAGCAGCCTCCAGACAGCCAACTCCTATAATTCACCCCTCCACTTT	CASSLQTANSYNSPLHF
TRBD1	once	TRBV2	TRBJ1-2	TGTGCCAGCAGGATCCTGGACAGGGACCCATATGGCTACACCTTC	CASRILDRDPYGYTF
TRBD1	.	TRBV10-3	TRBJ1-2	TGTGCCATCAGTGAACCGGACAGGGGCGAGAATCTTAACTATGGCTACACCTTC	CAISEPDRGENLNYGYTF
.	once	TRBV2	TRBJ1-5	TGTGCCAGCAGTGGAGGGCAGGTTAGCAATCAGCCCCAGCATTTT	CASSGGQVSNQPQHF
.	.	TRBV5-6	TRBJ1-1	TGTGCCAGCAGCTTGAGGGGGACTGAAGCTTTCTTT	CASSLRGTEAFF
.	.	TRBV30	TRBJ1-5	TGTGCCTGGAGGGACAGTAGCAATCAGCCCCAGCATTTT	CAWRDSSNQPQHF
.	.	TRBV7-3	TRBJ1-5	TGTGCCAGCAGCTTAACGCTGGTCGGGGGGCATCAGCCCCAGCATTTT	CASSLTLVGGHQPQHF
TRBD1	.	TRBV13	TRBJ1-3	TGTGCCAGCAGATCCGGTACAGGGGTAGTCTCTGGAAACACCATATATTTT	CASRSGTGVVSGNTIYF
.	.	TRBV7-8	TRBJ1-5	TGTGCCAGCAGCTTTAGCAGAAGCAATCAGCCCCAGCATTTT	CASSFSRSNQPQHF
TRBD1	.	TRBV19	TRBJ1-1	TGTGCCAGTAGCAAACAGGGGCTCGACACTGAAGCTTTCTTT	CASSKQGLDTEAFF
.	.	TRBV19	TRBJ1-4	TGTGCCAGTAGTACCCTTTGGGGGGCAACTAATGAAAAACTGTTTTTT	CASSTLWGATNEKLFF
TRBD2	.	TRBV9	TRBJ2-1	TGTGCCAGCAGCGTTACCGGGACTAGCTATGAGCAGTTCTTC	CASSVTGTSYEQFF
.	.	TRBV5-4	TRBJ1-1	TGTGCCAGCAGCCCTCCACTGGGCAAGCACACTGAAGCTTTCTTT	CASSPPLGKHTEAFF
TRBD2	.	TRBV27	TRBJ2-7	TGTGCCAGCAGTCCCGGGGGGTTGAGGTACGAGCAGTACTTC	CASSPGGLRYEQYF
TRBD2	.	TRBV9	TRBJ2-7	TGTGCCAGCAGCGTAGGGGCGGGGGGCCCCTTTCGGTACGAGCAGTACTTC	CASSVGAGGPFRYEQYF
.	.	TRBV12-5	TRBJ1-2	TGTGCTAGTGGTTTGGTAATCGGGGGCTACACCTTC	CASGLVIGGYTF
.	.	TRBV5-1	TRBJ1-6	TGCGCCAGCAGCTTGGACGGGGGTTATAATTCACCCCTCCACTTT	CASSLDGGYNSPLHF
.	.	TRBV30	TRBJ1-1	TGTGCCTGGAGCCGGGACACGCTGAACACTGAAGCTTTCTTT	CAWSRDTLNTEAFF
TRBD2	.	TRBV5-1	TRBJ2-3	TGCGCCAGCAGCTTGGAGCCTAGCGGAAACACAGATACGCAGTATTTT	CASSLEPSGNTDTQYF
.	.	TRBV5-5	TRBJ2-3	TGTGCCAGCAGCTTTTGGAGGGAAGGGGATACGCAGTATTTT	CASSFWREGDTQYF
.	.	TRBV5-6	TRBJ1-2	TGTGCCAGCAGCCGGGGGACGGCGCCCGGCTACACCTTC	CASSRGTAPGYTF
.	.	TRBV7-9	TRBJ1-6	TGTGCCAGCAGCATAGCGGCGGGACGGCTTAATTCACCCCTCCACTTT	CASSIAAGRLNSPLHF
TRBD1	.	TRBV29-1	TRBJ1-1	TGCAGCGTGACTCCCCGGGACAGGGGCACTGAAGCTTTCTTT	CSVTPRDRGTEAFF
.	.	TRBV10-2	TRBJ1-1	TGCGCCAGCAGTGAGTCGAACAGGGTAAACACTGAAGCTTTCTTT	CASSESNRVNTEAFF
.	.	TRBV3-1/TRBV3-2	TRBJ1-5	TGTGCCAGCAGCCAAGAGCCAGCGTATAGCAATCAGCCCCAGCATTTT	CASSQEPAYSNQPQHF
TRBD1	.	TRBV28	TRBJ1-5	TGTGCCAGCAGTAAACAGGGGGCCAGCAATCAGCCCCAGCATTTT	CASSKQGASNQPQHF
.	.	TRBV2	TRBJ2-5	TGTGCCAGCAGTGACTCAGGGACCCAGTACTTC	CASSDSGTQYF
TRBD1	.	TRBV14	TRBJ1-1	TGTGCCAGCAGCCATCTAGACAGGGGAAGAACTGAAGCTTTCTTT	CASSHLDRGRTEAFF
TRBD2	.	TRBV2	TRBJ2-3	TGTGCCAGCAGTGCTGGGAGGGCGGATACGCAGTATTTT	CASSAGRADTQYF
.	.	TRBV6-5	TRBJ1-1	TGTGCCAGCAGTTATCAGGGTGAAGCTTTCTTT	CASSYQGEAFF
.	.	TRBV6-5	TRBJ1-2	TGTGCCAGCAGTCCCTCTTGGGTAAGCGGCTATGGCTACACCTTC	CASSPSWVSGYGYTF
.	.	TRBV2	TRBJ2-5	TGTGCCAGCAGCCTTGACTCAACCGTCTTCCAAGAGACCCAGTACTTC	CASSLDSTVFQETQYF
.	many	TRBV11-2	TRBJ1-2	TGTGCCAGCAGCCAGGGACTGGGCTACACCTTC	CASSQGLGYTF
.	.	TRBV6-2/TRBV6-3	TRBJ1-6	TGTGCCAGCAGTCCCCAATGGGCCAGAAGTCATTCACCCCTCCACTTT	CASSPQWARSHSPLHF
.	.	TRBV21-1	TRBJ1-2	TGTGCCAGGGGACAGAACTATGGCTACACCTTC	CARGQNYGYTF
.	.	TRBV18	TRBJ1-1	TGTGCCAGCTCTCTGGACACGAGTGGAGGGCCTGAAGCTTTCTTT	CASSLDTSGGPEAFF
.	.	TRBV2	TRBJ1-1	TGTGCCAGCATGACAACAGGGTCGGGCACTGAAGCTTTCTTT	CASMTTGSGTEAFF